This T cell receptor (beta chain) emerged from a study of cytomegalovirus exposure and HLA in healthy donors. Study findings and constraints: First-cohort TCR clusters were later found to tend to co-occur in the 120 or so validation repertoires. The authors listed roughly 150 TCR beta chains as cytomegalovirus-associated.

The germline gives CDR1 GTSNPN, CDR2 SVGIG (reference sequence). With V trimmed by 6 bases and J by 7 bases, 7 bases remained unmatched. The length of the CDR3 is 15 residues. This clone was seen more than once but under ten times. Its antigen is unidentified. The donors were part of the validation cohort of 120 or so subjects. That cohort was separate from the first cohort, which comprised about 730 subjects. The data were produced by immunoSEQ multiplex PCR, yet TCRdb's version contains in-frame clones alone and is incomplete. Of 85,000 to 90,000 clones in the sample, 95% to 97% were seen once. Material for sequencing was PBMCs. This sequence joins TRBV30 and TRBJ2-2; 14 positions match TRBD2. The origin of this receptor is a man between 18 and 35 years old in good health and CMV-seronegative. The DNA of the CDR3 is TGTGCCTGCCCGGGACTAGCGGGAGATTTCGGGGAGCTGTTTTTT. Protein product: CACPGLAGDFGELFF.